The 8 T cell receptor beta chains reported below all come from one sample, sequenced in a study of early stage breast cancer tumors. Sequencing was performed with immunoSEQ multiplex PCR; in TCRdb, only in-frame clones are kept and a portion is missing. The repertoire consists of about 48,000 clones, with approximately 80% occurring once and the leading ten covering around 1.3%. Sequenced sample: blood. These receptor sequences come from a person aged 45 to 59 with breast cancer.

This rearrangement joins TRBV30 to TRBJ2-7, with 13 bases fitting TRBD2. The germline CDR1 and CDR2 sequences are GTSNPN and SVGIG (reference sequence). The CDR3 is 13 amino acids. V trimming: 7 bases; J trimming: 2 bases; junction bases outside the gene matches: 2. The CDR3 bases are TGTGCCTTGACTAGCGGGGGGCCCTACGAGCAGTACTTC. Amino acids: CALTSGGPYEQYF.

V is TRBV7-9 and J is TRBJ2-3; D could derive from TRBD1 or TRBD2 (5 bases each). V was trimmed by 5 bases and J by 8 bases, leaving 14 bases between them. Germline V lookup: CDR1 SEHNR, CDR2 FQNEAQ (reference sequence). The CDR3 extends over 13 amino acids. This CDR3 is CASSRRDESTQYF. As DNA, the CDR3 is TGTGCCAGCAGCCGCCGGGACGAGTCTACGCAGTATTTT.

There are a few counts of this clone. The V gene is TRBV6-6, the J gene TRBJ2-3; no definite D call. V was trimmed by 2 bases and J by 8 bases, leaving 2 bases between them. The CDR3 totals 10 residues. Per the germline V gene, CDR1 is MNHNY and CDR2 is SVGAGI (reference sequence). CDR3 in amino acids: CASSYPTQYF. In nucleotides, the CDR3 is TGTGCCAGCAGTTACCCTACGCAGTATTTT.

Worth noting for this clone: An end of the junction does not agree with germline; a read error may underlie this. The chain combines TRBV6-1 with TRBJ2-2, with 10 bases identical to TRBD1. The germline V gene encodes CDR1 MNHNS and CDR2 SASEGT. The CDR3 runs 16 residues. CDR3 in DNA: TGTGCCAGCAGAGAAGCCGGGACAGGGGCCACCGGGGAGCTGTTTTTT. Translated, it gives CASREAGTGATGELFF.

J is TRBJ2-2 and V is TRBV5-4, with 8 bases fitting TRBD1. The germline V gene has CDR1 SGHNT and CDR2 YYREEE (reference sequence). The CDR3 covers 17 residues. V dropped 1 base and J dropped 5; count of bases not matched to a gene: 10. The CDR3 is CASSLFPGGAGTGELFF. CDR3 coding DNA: TGTGCCAGCAGCTTGTTTCCAGGGGGCGCCGGAACCGGGGAGCTGTTTTTT. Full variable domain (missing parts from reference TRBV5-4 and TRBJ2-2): ETGVTQSPTHLIKTRGQQVTLRCSSQSGHNTVSWYQQALGQGPQFIFQYYREEENGRGNFPPRFSGLQFPNYSSELNVNALELDDSALYLCASSLFPGGAGTGELFFGEGSRLTVL.

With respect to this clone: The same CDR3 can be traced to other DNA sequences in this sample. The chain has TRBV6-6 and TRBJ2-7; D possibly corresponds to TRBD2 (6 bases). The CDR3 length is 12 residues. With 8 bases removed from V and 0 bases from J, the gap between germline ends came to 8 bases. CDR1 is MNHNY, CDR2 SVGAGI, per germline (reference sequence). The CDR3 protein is CASSGGSYEQYF. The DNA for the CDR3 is TGTGCCAGCTCCGGGGGCTCCTACGAGCAGTACTTC.

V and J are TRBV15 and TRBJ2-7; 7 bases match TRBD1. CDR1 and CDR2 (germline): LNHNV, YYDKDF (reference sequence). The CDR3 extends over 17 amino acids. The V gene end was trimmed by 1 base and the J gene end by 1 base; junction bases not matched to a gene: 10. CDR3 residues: CATSRGPTGDPSYEQYF. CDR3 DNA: TGTGCCACCAGCAGAGGCCCCACAGGGGACCCATCCTACGAGCAGTACTTC.

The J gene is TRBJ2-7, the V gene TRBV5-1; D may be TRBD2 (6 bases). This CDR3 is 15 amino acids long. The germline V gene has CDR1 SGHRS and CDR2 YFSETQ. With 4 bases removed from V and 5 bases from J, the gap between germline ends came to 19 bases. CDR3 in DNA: TGCGCCAGCAGCGCTGGGGGGACCGGTGGGAACGAGCAGTACTTC. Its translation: CASSAGGTGGNEQYF.